This is a list of T cell receptor beta chains from one sample in a study of T cell responses to AZD1222 COVID-19 vaccine. Clones were read by immunoSEQ multiplex PCR, and TCRdb kept only the in-frame ones, dropping some. The sample yields approximately 200,000 clones, roughly 90% seen once. The sample here was peripheral blood, taken 28 days after the second AZD1222 dose. The receptors originated from an adult who received the AZD1222 COVID-19 vaccine. Each CDR3 is given with its conserved first and last residue. Fields, in order: D gene, J gene, V gene, clone size, CDR3 protein, CDR3 DNA. D genes are given only for firm matches. A clone size is listed for some rows: how often the clone was seen (once, few, many), or a class if it is expanded.

d_gene: -; j_gene: TRBJ1-1; v_gene: TRBV10-3; abundance: -; CDR3aa: CAISDPGGARDTEAFF; CDR3nt: TGTGCCATCAGTGACCCGGGGGGGGCGCGTGACACTGAAGCTTTCTTT
d_gene: TRBD1; j_gene: TRBJ2-3; v_gene: TRBV4-1; abundance: -; CDR3aa: CASSLRQGTGDTQYF; CDR3nt: TGCGCCAGCAGCCTACGACAGGGGACGGGAGATACGCAGTATTTT
d_gene: -; j_gene: TRBJ2-4; v_gene: TRBV28; abundance: once; CDR3aa: CASSLGGIYIQYF; CDR3nt: TGTGCCAGCAGTCTCGGAGGGATTTACATTCAGTACTTC
d_gene: TRBD1; j_gene: TRBJ2-7; v_gene: TRBV27; abundance: -; CDR3aa: CASSLLGTGSGYEQYF; CDR3nt: TGTGCCAGCAGTTTATTAGGGACAGGCTCTGGCTACGAGCAGTACTTC
d_gene: TRBD1; j_gene: TRBJ2-7; v_gene: TRBV2; abundance: -; CDR3aa: CATSPGQGALEQYF; CDR3nt: TGTGCCACTTCACCGGGACAGGGGGCGCTCGAGCAGTACTTC
d_gene: -; j_gene: TRBJ2-7; v_gene: TRBV6-6; abundance: -; CDR3aa: CASTPGRVDEQYF; CDR3nt: TGTGCCAGCACCCCCGGTCGGGTCGACGAGCAGTACTTC
d_gene: TRBD1; j_gene: TRBJ2-1; v_gene: TRBV5-8; abundance: -; CDR3aa: CASSWYMRGPYNEQFF; CDR3nt: TGTGCCAGCAGCTGGTACATGAGGGGGCCTTACAATGAGCAGTTCTTC
d_gene: -; j_gene: TRBJ2-1; v_gene: TRBV5-1; abundance: once; CDR3aa: CASSFRLLGSNEQFF; CDR3nt: TGCGCCAGCAGCTTCAGACTTCTCGGTAGTAATGAGCAGTTCTTC
d_gene: -; j_gene: TRBJ1-2; v_gene: TRBV4-1; abundance: -; CDR3aa: CASSQDFGGSYYGYTF; CDR3nt: TGCGCCAGCAGCCAAGATTTTGGGGGGTCTTACTATGGCTACACCTTC
d_gene: TRBD1; j_gene: TRBJ2-7; v_gene: TRBV5-1; abundance: -; CDR3aa: CASSLFESGQVSYEQYF; CDR3nt: TGCGCCAGCAGCTTGTTCGAATCGGGACAGGTCTCCTACGAGCAGTACTTC
d_gene: -; j_gene: TRBJ2-3; v_gene: TRBV3-1/TRBV3-2; abundance: few; CDR3aa: CASRSGTDTQYF; CDR3nt: TGTGCCAGCAGAAGCGGGACAGATACGCAGTATTTT
d_gene: TRBD1; j_gene: TRBJ1-5; v_gene: TRBV28; abundance: -; CDR3aa: CASSLQQGARGNQPQHF; CDR3nt: TGTGCCAGCAGTTTACAGCAGGGGGCGCGGGGCAATCAGCCCCAGCATTTT
d_gene: -; j_gene: TRBJ1-2; v_gene: TRBV6-1; abundance: -; CDR3aa: CASSEVQGPRGYGYTF; CDR3nt: TGTGCCAGCAGTGAGGTCCAGGGGCCGCGGGGCTATGGCTACACCTTC
d_gene: TRBD1; j_gene: TRBJ1-6; v_gene: TRBV4-3; abundance: -; CDR3aa: CASSRGQVYNSPLHF; CDR3nt: TGCGCCAGCAGCCGAGGACAGGTCTATAATTCACCCCTCCACTTT
d_gene: -; j_gene: TRBJ1-1; v_gene: TRBV5-1; abundance: -; CDR3aa: CASSPGPNTEAFF; CDR3nt: TGCGCCAGCAGCCCAGGACCGAACACTGAAGCTTTCTTT
d_gene: -; j_gene: TRBJ1-2; v_gene: TRBV29-1; abundance: -; CDR3aa: CSVIDSGLFSYTF; CDR3nt: TGCAGCGTTATAGATTCGGGGCTCTTTAGCTACACCTTC
d_gene: -; j_gene: TRBJ1-2; v_gene: TRBV27; abundance: -; CDR3aa: CASSPRPSSGRGGYTF; CDR3nt: TGTGCCAGCAGCCCCCGCCCCTCCAGCGGTCGAGGTGGCTACACCTTC
d_gene: -; j_gene: TRBJ1-2; v_gene: TRBV28; abundance: -; CDR3aa: CASTAAVGGYGYTF; CDR3nt: TGTGCCAGCACCGCCGCCGTTGGTGGCTATGGCTACACCTTC
d_gene: -; j_gene: TRBJ1-5; v_gene: TRBV12-3/TRBV12-4; abundance: -; CDR3aa: CASSPVGQPQHF; CDR3nt: TGTGCCAGCAGCCCGGTGGGTCAGCCCCAGCATTTT
d_gene: TRBD2; j_gene: TRBJ2-5; v_gene: TRBV2; abundance: -; CDR3aa: CASLWGREDQETQYF; CDR3nt: TGTGCCAGCCTATGGGGACGGGAGGACCAAGAGACCCAGTACTTC
d_gene: -; j_gene: TRBJ1-4; v_gene: TRBV28; abundance: -; CDR3aa: CASSFVQGFNEKLFF; CDR3nt: TGTGCCAGCAGTTTTGTTCAGGGTTTTAATGAAAAACTGTTTTTT
d_gene: -; j_gene: TRBJ1-1; v_gene: TRBV2; abundance: -; CDR3aa: CAGGAQAWQEAFF; CDR3nt: TGTGCCGGGGGAGCACAGGCTTGGCAGGAAGCTTTCTTT
d_gene: -; j_gene: TRBJ1-6; v_gene: TRBV19; abundance: once; CDR3aa: CASSLAINSPLHF; CDR3nt: TGTGCCAGTAGTTTAGCCATTAATTCACCCCTCCACTTT
d_gene: TRBD1; j_gene: TRBJ2-2; v_gene: TRBV4-1; abundance: -; CDR3aa: CASSQGTGNTGELFF; CDR3nt: TGCGCCAGCAGCCAAGGGACAGGGAACACCGGGGAGCTGTTTTTT
d_gene: TRBD2; j_gene: TRBJ2-3; v_gene: TRBV6-5; abundance: once; CDR3aa: CASSNLAGATDTQYF; CDR3nt: TGTGCCAGCAGCAACCTAGCGGGAGCCACAGATACGCAGTATTTT
d_gene: -; j_gene: TRBJ1-2; v_gene: TRBV18; abundance: -; CDR3aa: CASSPGSSLQNTF; CDR3nt: TGTGCCAGCTCACCGGGGTCCTCTTTACAGAACACCTTC
d_gene: TRBD1; j_gene: TRBJ1-4; v_gene: TRBV28; abundance: -; CDR3aa: CASSQTTGWNEKLFF; CDR3nt: TGTGCCAGCAGTCAAACGACAGGGTGGAATGAAAAACTGTTTTTT
d_gene: -; j_gene: TRBJ2-5; v_gene: TRBV12-2; abundance: -; CDR3aa: CASRLNGLAGVYETQYF; CDR3nt: TGTGCAAGTCGCTTAAATGGGCTAGCGGGAGTTTACGAGACCCAGTACTTC
d_gene: -; j_gene: TRBJ1-1; v_gene: TRBV6-5; abundance: -; CDR3aa: CASSYRGRGTEAFF; CDR3nt: TGTGCCAGCAGTTACCGGGGCCGTGGCACTGAAGCTTTCTTT
d_gene: TRBD2; j_gene: TRBJ2-3; v_gene: TRBV4-1; abundance: -; CDR3aa: CASSLGLAGAIDTQYF; CDR3nt: TGCGCCAGCAGCCTGGGACTAGCGGGAGCTATAGATACGCAGTATTTT
d_gene: -; j_gene: TRBJ1-5; v_gene: TRBV5-1; abundance: -; CDR3aa: CASSFYSGADQPQHF; CDR3nt: TGCGCCAGCAGCTTTTACTCGGGGGCGGATCAGCCCCAGCATTTT
d_gene: TRBD1; j_gene: TRBJ2-3; v_gene: TRBV5-1; abundance: -; CDR3aa: CASSALTGTPDTQYF; CDR3nt: TGCGCCAGCAGCGCACTGACAGGGACCCCAGATACGCAGTATTTT
d_gene: TRBD1; j_gene: TRBJ1-2; v_gene: TRBV23-1; abundance: -; CDR3aa: CASSSRGRIYGYTF; CDR3nt: TGCGCCAGCAGCTCCAGGGGGCGGATCTATGGCTACACCTTC
d_gene: TRBD1; j_gene: TRBJ1-2; v_gene: TRBV5-4; abundance: -; CDR3aa: CASSRPATGTDYGYTF; CDR3nt: TGTGCCAGCAGCCGACCTGCCACCGGGACAGATTATGGCTACACCTTC
d_gene: TRBD2; j_gene: TRBJ2-1; v_gene: TRBV5-1; abundance: -; CDR3aa: CASSWMGLRETNEQFF; CDR3nt: TGCGCCAGCAGCTGGATGGGCCTGCGGGAGACCAATGAGCAGTTCTTC
d_gene: -; j_gene: TRBJ1-1; v_gene: TRBV11-2; abundance: -; CDR3aa: CASSLGLGERAFF; CDR3nt: TGTGCCAGCAGCTTAGGTCTAGGGGAGCGGGCTTTCTTT
d_gene: -; j_gene: TRBJ1-2; v_gene: TRBV5-1; abundance: -; CDR3aa: CASSLATDYGYTF; CDR3nt: TGCGCCAGCAGCTTGGCCACGGACTATGGCTACACCTTC
d_gene: -; j_gene: TRBJ2-7; v_gene: TRBV7-8; abundance: -; CDR3aa: CASSKTGTLVYEQYF; CDR3nt: TGTGCCAGCAGCAAAACCGGGACGTTAGTCTACGAGCAGTACTTC
d_gene: -; j_gene: TRBJ1-3; v_gene: TRBV6-5; abundance: -; CDR3aa: CASSLLGSGNTIYF; CDR3nt: TGTGCCAGCAGTTTACTGGGCTCTGGAAACACCATATATTTT
d_gene: -; j_gene: TRBJ1-1; v_gene: TRBV21-1; abundance: -; CDR3aa: CASKGAMNTEAFF; CDR3nt: TGTGCCAGCAAAGGCGCTATGAACACTGAAGCTTTCTTT
d_gene: -; j_gene: TRBJ1-3; v_gene: TRBV25-1; abundance: -; CDR3aa: CASSSTGRSRNTIYF; CDR3nt: TGTGCCAGCAGTAGCACAGGGCGTTCGCGAAACACCATATATTTT